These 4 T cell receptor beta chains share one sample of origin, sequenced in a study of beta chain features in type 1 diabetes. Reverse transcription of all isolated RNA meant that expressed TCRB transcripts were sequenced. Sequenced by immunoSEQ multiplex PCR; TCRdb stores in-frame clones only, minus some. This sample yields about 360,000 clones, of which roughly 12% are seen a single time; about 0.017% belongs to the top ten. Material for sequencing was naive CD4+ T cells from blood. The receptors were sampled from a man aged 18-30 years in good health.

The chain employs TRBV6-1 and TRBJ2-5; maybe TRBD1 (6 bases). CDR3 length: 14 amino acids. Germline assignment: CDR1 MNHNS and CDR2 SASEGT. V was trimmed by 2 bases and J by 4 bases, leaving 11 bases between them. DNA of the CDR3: TGTGCCAGCAGTGAACGGGCCAGGGGAGAGACCCAGTACTTC. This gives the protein CASSERARGETQYF.

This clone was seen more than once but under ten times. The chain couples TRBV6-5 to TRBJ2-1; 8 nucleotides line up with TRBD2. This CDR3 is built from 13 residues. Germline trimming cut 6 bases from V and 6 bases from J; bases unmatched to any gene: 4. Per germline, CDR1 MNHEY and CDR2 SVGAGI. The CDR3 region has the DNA TGTGCCAGCAGGCCGGGACTAGGCAATGAGCAGTTCTTC. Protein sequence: CASRPGLGNEQFF.

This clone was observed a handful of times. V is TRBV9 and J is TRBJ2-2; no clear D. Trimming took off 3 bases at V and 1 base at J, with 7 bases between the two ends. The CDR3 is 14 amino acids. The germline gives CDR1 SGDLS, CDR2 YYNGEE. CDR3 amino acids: CASSGARNTGELFF. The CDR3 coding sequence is TGTGCCAGCAGCGGAGCGAGGAACACCGGGGAGCTGTTTTTT. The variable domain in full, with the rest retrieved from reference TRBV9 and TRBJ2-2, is DSGVTQTPKHLITATGQRVTLRCSPRSGDLSVYWYQQSLDQGLQFLIQYYNGEERAKGNILERFSAQQFPDLHSELNLSSLELGDSALYFCASSGARNTGELFFGEGSRLTVL.

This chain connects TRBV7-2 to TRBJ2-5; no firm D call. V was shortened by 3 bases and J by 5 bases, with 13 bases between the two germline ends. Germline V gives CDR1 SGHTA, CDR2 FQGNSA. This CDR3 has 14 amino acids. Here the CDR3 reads CASSLVTADETQYF. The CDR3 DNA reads TGTGCCAGCAGCTTGGTAACAGCCGATGAGACCCAGTACTTC. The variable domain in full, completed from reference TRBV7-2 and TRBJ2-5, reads GAGVSQSPSNKVTEKGKDVELRCDPISGHTALYWYRQSLGQGLEFLIYFQGNSAPDKSGLPSDRFSAERTGGSVSTLTIQRTQQEDSAVYLCASSLVTADETQYFGPGTRLLVL.